The source of this T cell receptor beta chain is a study of T cells in localized non-small cell lung cancer. Regarding the study as a whole: Overall survival was longer when the density of T cells in the blood was higher.

As to this clone: What it binds is unknown.

This table comes from immunoSEQ multiplex PCR, and its TCRdb copy is limited to in-frame clones, with some not included. The sample holds approximately 2,000 clones, roughly 29% seen once. The receptor's source is a woman aged 40-69 years with stage II squamous cell lung carcinoma. This specimen consisted of lung tumor tissue, obtained before any cancer treatment.

The CDR3 nucleotides are TGCAGCGTTGAAGGGCGAGGCAGGAACCTTAACTATGGCTACACCTTC. Its protein product is CSVEGRGRNLNYGYTF. The rearrangement uses TRBV29-1 and TRBJ1-2; no clear D. CDR3 length equals 16 residues. V was clipped by 1 base and J by 1 base, with 16 bases between them. Germline CDR1 SQVTM, CDR2 ANQGSEA.